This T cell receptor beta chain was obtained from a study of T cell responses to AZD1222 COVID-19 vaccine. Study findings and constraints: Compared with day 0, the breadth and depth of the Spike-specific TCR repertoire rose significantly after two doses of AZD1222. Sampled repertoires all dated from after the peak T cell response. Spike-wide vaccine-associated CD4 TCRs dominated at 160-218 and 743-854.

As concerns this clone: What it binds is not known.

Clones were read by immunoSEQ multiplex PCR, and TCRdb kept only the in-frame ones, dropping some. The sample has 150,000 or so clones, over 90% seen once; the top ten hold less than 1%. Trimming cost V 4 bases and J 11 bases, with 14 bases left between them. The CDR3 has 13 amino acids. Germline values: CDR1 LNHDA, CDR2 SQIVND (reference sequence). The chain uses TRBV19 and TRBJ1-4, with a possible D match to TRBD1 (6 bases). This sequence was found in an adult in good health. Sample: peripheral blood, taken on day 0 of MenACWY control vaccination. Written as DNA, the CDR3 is TGTGCCAGTAGTACCGGCCCCAGGGGTAAACTGTTTTTT. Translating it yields CASSTGPRGKLFF. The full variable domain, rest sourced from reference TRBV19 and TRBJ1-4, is DGGITQSPKYLFRKEGQNVTLSCEQNLNHDAMYWYRQDPGQGLRLIYYSQIVNDFQKGDIAEGYSVSREKKESFPLTVTSAQKNPTAFYLCASSTGPRGKLFFGSGTQLSVL.